This entry concerns a single TCR beta chain. This CDR3 contains 15 residues. Germline loops: CDR1 MNHNY, CDR2 SVGAGI (reference sequence). J was trimmed by 8 bases and V by 0 bases; bases with no gene match: 4. This sample stems from a study of control samples from healthy donors and cancer patients. Clones were read by immunoSEQ multiplex PCR, and TCRdb kept only the in-frame ones, dropping some. Of about 110,000 clones listed, approximately 82% are singletons. Sequences were obtained from blood. The J gene is TRBJ1-4, the V gene TRBV6-6; 9 positions match TRBD1. This receptor was identified in a man in his late teens or twenties in good health. CDR3 in amino acids: CASSYSTQGAEKLFF. The DNA for the CDR3 is TGTGCCAGCAGTTACTCGACACAGGGGGCGGAAAAACTGTTTTTT.